This T cell receptor beta chain was documented in a study of shared clonotypes between healthy human individuals. Clones were sequenced by immunoSEQ multiplex PCR, and TCRdb holds only the in-frame ones, with some missing. The sample shows 2 million to 3 million clones, roughly 93% of them seen only once. This CDR3 spans 14 amino acids. The germline gives CDR1 SGHRS, CDR2 YFSETQ. V lost 0 bases and J lost 7, with 14 bases in between. Findings of the study overall: The generation probabilities recorded for non-shared clonotypes fell below those of clonotypes shared by all four donors. Compared with memory subsets, naive subsets generally had larger estimated richness. Having only a few donors restricted how much genetic and exposure-history diversity was captured.

Concerning this clone: The antigen is unknown.

The chain uses TRBV5-1 and TRBJ2-7; TRBD2 is a possible D gene (5 bases). Material: naive CD4+ T cells from PBMCs. Subset defined: CD45RA+ positively selected. This receptor was obtained from a man younger than 35 in good health. Some clones in this sample may be carry-over from other donors' samples. Written as DNA, the CDR3 is TGCGCCAGCAGCTTGGTAGCGCGGTCAGAAGAGCAGTACTTC. This gives the protein CASSLVARSEEQYF.